This T cell receptor beta chain was captured by sequencing in a study of Ad26.COV2.S vaccination and SARS-CoV-2 variants. Study background: A COV1001 Ad26.COV2.S trial-arm participant provided the sample. By the intramuscular route, Ad26.COV2.S was given once, or twice 56 days apart. General study points: Vaccine recipients posted higher spike-specific TCR breadth than their placebo counterparts.

The V and J ends lost 5 bases and 7 bases respectively, with 20 bases between them. The CDR3 runs to 16 residues. Germline V lookup: CDR1 MNHEY, CDR2 SMNVEV (reference sequence). Here immunoSEQ multiplex PCR was the method, and the copy in TCRdb shows in-frame clones only, minus some. This repertoire shows roughly 240,000 clones, roughly 88% found once; its top ten account for about 10%. Concerning this clone itself: Its specificity is not known.

Treatment denoted: over 15 received Ad26.COV2.S at low or high dose, single or two shots; about 5 received placebo; per-sample allocation not given. Samples analyzed were those drawn on day 63 after the first vaccine or placebo injection. An adult donor aged 18-55 years was enrolled in Boston. The sample in question was peripheral blood, obtained in a trial of Ad26.COV2.S vaccine versus placebo. The sequence came from a person between 18 and 60 years old who received the Ad26.COV2.S COVID-19 vaccine or a placebo. The gene calls are TRBV27 and TRBJ2-2; D may be TRBD1 (8 bases). DNA for the CDR3: TGTGCCAGCAGTCTATATAACAGGGGGGAGGGCGGGGAGCTGTTTTTT. Its protein is CASSLYNRGEGGELFF.